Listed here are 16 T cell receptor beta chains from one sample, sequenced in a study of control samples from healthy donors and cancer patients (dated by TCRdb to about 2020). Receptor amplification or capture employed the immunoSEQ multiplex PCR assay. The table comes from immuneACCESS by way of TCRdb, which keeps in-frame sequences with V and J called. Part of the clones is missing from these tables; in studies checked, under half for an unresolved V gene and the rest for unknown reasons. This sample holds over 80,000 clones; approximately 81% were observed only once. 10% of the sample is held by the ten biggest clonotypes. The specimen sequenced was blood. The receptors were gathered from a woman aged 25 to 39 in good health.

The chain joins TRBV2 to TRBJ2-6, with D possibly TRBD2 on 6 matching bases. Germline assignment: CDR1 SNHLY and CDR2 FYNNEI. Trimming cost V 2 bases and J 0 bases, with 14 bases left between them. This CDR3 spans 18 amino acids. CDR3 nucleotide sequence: TGTGCCAGCAGTGAACTTGGGACTCCCAGCTCTGGGGCCAACGTCCTGACTTTC. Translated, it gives CASSELGTPSSGANVLTF.

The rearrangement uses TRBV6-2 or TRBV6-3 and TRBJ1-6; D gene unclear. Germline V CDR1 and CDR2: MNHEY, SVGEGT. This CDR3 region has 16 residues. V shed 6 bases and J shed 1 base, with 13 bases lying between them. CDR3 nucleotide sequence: TGTGCCAGCAGCGGAGGGTCAGGATCCTATAATTCACCCCTCCACTTT. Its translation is CASSGGSGSYNSPLHF.

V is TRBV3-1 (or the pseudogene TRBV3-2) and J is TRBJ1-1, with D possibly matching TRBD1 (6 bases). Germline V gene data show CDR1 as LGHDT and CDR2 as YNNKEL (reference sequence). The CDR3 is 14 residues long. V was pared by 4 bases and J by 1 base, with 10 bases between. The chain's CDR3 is CASSPWTANTEAFF. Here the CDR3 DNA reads TGTGCCAGCAGCCCCTGGACAGCGAACACTGAAGCTTTCTTT.

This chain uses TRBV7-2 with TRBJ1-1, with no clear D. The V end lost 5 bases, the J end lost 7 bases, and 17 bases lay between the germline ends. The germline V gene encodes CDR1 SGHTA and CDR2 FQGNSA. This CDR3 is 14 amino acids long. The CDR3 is CASSPRTRSGEAFF. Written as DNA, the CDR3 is TGTGCCAGCAGCCCCCGGACTAGGAGCGGTGAAGCTTTCTTT.

CDR3 sequence: CASSIGIEQYF. The CDR3 DNA reads as TGTGCCAGTAGTATAGGGATCGAGCAGTACTTC. J is TRBJ2-7 and V is TRBV19; D is ambiguous. The CDR3 spans 11 residues. Germline CDR1 and CDR2: LNHDA and SQIVND (reference sequence). The ends were cut back, 1 base at V and 6 bases at J, with 4 bases in the middle.

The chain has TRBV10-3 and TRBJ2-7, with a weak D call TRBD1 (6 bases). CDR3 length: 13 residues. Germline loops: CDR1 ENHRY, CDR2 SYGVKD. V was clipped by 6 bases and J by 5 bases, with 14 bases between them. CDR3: CAIRDGGLNEQYF. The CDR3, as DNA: TGTGCCATCAGGGATGGGGGCCTCAACGAGCAGTACTTC.

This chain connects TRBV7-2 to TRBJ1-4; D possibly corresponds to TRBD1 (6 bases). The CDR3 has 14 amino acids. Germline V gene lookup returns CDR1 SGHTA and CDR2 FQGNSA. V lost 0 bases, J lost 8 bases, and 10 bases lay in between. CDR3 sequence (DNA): TGTGCCAGCAGCTTAGCGGGGGGCCTGGAAAAACTGTTTTTT. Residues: CASSLAGGLEKLFF.

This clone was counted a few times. CDR3 loop: CASNLAGGAVNEQFF. The CDR3 DNA is TGTGCCAGCAATCTAGCGGGGGGGGCAGTGAATGAGCAGTTCTTC. The chain uses TRBV2 and TRBJ2-1; 12 positions match TRBD2. CDR3 size: 15 residues. V lost 7 bases, J lost 7 bases, and 8 bases stayed unmatched. CDR1 is SNHLY, CDR2 FYNNEI, per germline.

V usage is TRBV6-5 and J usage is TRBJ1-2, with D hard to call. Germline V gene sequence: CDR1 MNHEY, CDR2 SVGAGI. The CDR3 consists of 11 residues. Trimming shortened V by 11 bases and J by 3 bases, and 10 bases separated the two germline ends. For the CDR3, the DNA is TGTGCCTGCGACGACCACTATGGCTACACCTTC. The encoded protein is CACDDHYGYTF.

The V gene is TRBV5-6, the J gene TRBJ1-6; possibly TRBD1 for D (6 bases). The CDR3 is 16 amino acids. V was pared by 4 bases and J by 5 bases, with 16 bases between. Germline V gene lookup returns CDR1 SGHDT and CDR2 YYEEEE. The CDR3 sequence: CASSLPRGGNNSPLHF. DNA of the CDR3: TGTGCCAGCAGCCTCCCCAGGGGAGGTAATAATTCACCCCTCCACTTT.

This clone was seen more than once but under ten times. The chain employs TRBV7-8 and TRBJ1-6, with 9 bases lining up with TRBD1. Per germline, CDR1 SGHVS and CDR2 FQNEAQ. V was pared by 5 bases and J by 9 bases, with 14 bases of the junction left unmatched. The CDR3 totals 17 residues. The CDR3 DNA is TGTGCCAGCAGCCCCACAGGGGGCCTCGGAAATTCTTCACCCCTCCACTTT. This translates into CASSPTGGLGNSSPLHF.

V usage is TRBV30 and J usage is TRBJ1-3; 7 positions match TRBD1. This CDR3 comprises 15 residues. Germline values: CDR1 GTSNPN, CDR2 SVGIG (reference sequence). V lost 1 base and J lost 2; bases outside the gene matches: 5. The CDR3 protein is CAWSGQGLAGNTIYF. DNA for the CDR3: TGTGCCTGGAGTGGACAGGGTCTGGCTGGAAACACCATATATTTT.

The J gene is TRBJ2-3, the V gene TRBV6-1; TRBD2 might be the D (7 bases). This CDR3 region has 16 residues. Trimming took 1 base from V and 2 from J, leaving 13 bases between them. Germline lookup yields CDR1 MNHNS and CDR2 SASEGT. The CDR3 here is CASSEEGRGLTDTQYF. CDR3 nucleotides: TGTGCCAGCAGTGAAGAAGGGCGGGGGCTCACAGATACGCAGTATTTT.

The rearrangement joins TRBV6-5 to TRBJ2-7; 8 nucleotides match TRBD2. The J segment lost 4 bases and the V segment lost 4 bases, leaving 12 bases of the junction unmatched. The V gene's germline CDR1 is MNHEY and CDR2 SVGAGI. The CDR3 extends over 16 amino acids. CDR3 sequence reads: CASSSRVLAGWYEQYF. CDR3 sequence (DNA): TGTGCCAGCAGTTCCCGAGTCTTAGCGGGGTGGTACGAGCAGTACTTC.

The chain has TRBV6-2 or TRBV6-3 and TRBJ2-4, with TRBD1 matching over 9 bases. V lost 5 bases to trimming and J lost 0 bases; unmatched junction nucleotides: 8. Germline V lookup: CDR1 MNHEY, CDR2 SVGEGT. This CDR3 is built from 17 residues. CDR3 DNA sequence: TGTGCCAGCAGTCCACAGGGACAGGGCTTAGCCAAAAACATTCAGTACTTC. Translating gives CASSPQGQGLAKNIQYF.

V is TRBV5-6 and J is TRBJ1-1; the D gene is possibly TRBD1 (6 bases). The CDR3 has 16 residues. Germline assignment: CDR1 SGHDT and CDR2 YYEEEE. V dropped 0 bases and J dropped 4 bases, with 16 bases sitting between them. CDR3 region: CASSLGGGRPGTEAFF. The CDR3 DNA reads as TGTGCCAGCAGCTTGGGCGGGGGGCGGCCGGGCACTGAAGCTTTCTTT.